These T cell receptor beta chains were read from a single sample in a study of blood T cells in healthy people across ages. TCRdb reanalysed the 5' RACE reads using MiXCR and keeps one entry per CDR3 protein. The table includes some 760,000 distinct CDR3 sequences, 25% detected once. This sample also appeared in a second study, on T cells of mothers and their children.

Specimen: blood. Source of these receptors: a boy younger than 18 in good health. Both conserved end residues are part of each CDR3. Each record gives: J gene, V gene, clone size, D gene, CDR3 DNA, CDR3 protein. A D gene is named only where the DNA matches it firmly. Expanded clones are given a class, and other clones once, few, many or no size at all.

j_gene: TRBJ2-7; v_gene: TRBV18; abundance: few; d_gene: NA; CDR3nt: TGTGCCAGCTCCGCAAGTTTCCACGAGCAGTACTTC; CDR3aa: CASSASFHEQYF
j_gene: TRBJ2-7; v_gene: TRBV20-1; abundance: NA; d_gene: TRBD2; CDR3nt: TGCAGTGCTTACCAAAGCGGGAGTATAAACGAGCAGTACTTC; CDR3aa: CSAYQSGSINEQYF
j_gene: TRBJ2-7; v_gene: TRBV20-1; abundance: NA; d_gene: TRBD2; CDR3nt: TGCAGTGCTAGAGAAGCGGGATGGGCCTACGAGCAGTACTTC; CDR3aa: CSAREAGWAYEQYF
j_gene: TRBJ2-2; v_gene: TRBV28; abundance: NA; d_gene: TRBD2; CDR3nt: TGTGCCAGCAGTTTATTACGGGGGGCGAACACCGGGGAGCTGTTTTTT; CDR3aa: CASSLLRGANTGELFF
j_gene: TRBJ2-1; v_gene: TRBV9; abundance: few; d_gene: TRBD2; CDR3nt: TGTGCCAGACAAAAGTGTACTAGCGGGATGAGCTCCTACAATGAGCAGTTCTTC; CDR3aa: CARQKCTSGMSSYNEQFF
j_gene: TRBJ2-1; v_gene: TRBV5-6; abundance: NA; d_gene: NA; CDR3nt: TGTGCCAGCAGCAAAAAACAGGGTGGATCGGGGAATGAGCAGTTCTTC; CDR3aa: CASSKKQGGSGNEQFF
j_gene: TRBJ2-1; v_gene: TRBV6-5; abundance: NA; d_gene: NA; CDR3nt: TGTGCCAGCAGGCGCGGGACCCCAGATGAGCAGTTCTTC; CDR3aa: CASRRGTPDEQFF
j_gene: TRBJ2-7; v_gene: TRBV7-9; abundance: few; d_gene: NA; CDR3nt: TGTGCCAGCACGTCTCTGTTGGGCGAGCAGTACTTC; CDR3aa: CASTSLLGEQYF
j_gene: TRBJ1-5; v_gene: TRBV25-1; abundance: NA; d_gene: TRBD1; CDR3nt: TGTGCCTGCAGTGGATCAGGGGGTCAGCCCCAGCATTTT; CDR3aa: CACSGSGGQPQHF
j_gene: TRBJ2-7; v_gene: TRBV12-5; abundance: NA; d_gene: NA; CDR3nt: TGTGCTAGTGGTTTGGTTTTAGGTGGGGATAGGACCTACGAGCAGTACTTC; CDR3aa: CASGLVLGGDRTYEQYF
j_gene: TRBJ1-2; v_gene: TRBV7-9; abundance: NA; d_gene: NA; CDR3nt: TGTGCCAGCAGCTTAGCGAGACGGGGGCAAAACTATGGCTACACCTTC; CDR3aa: CASSLARRGQNYGYTF
j_gene: TRBJ1-6; v_gene: TRBV28; abundance: NA; d_gene: NA; CDR3nt: TGTGCCAGCAGTTTCGACAGGAATTCACCCCTCCACTTT; CDR3aa: CASSFDRNSPLHF
j_gene: TRBJ1-1; v_gene: TRBV5-1; abundance: few; d_gene: NA; CDR3nt: TGCGCCAGCAGCTTGTCGCAGAGTATGAACACTGAAGCTTTCTTT; CDR3aa: CASSLSQSMNTEAFF
j_gene: TRBJ2-3; v_gene: TRBV7-9; abundance: NA; d_gene: NA; CDR3nt: TGTGCCAGCAGCGGATACGGGAGTACTAGCACAGATACGCAGTATTTT; CDR3aa: CASSGYGSTSTDTQYF
j_gene: TRBJ2-7; v_gene: TRBV6-5; abundance: few; d_gene: NA; CDR3nt: TGTGCTAGCAGTCCTTTCTCGGGATCCTACGAGCAGTACTTC; CDR3aa: CASSPFSGSYEQYF
j_gene: TRBJ2-2; v_gene: TRBV10-2; abundance: NA; d_gene: NA; CDR3nt: TGCGCCAGCAGTGCCCCCCCCCACGGGGAGCTGTTTTTT; CDR3aa: CASSAPPHGELFF
j_gene: TRBJ2-3; v_gene: TRBV29-1; abundance: NA; d_gene: NA; CDR3nt: TGCAGCGGCAGCACAGATACGCAGTATTTT; CDR3aa: CSGSTDTQYF
j_gene: TRBJ1-1; v_gene: TRBV11-2; abundance: few; d_gene: TRBD1; CDR3nt: TGTGCCAGCAGACTGGGACAGGGAAGCACTGAAGCTTTCTTT; CDR3aa: CASRLGQGSTEAFF
j_gene: TRBJ1-3; v_gene: TRBV7-9; abundance: few; d_gene: NA; CDR3nt: TGTGCCAGCAGCTTAGCTCGAGGGTTCCGGAACACCATATATTTT; CDR3aa: CASSLARGFRNTIYF
j_gene: TRBJ2-7; v_gene: TRBV29-1; abundance: few; d_gene: TRBD1; CDR3nt: TGCAGCGTTGAAGCCGGGACAGGGGGCGAGCAGTACTTC; CDR3aa: CSVEAGTGGEQYF
j_gene: TRBJ2-7; v_gene: TRBV20-1; abundance: few; d_gene: NA; CDR3nt: TGCAGTGCTCCTGGGACCTCCGAGCAGTACTTC; CDR3aa: CSAPGTSEQYF
j_gene: TRBJ2-7; v_gene: TRBV7-2; abundance: NA; d_gene: NA; CDR3nt: TGTGCCAGCAGCTTAGGGGCCCTGGGCGGGATGGACGAGCAGTACTTC; CDR3aa: CASSLGALGGMDEQYF
j_gene: TRBJ2-5; v_gene: TRBV29-1; abundance: NA; d_gene: TRBD1; CDR3nt: TGCAGCGTTGAGGGTGGAGGGACAGGGTCGAACTTC; CDR3aa: CSVEGGGTGSNF
j_gene: TRBJ2-7; v_gene: TRBV23-1; abundance: few; d_gene: TRBD1; CDR3nt: TGCGCCAGCAGTCATCCAGGACAGGCCAGTTTCTACGAGCAGTACTTC; CDR3aa: CASSHPGQASFYEQYF
j_gene: TRBJ1-1; v_gene: TRBV4-1; abundance: NA; d_gene: NA; CDR3nt: TGCGCCAGCAGCCAAGGGGGGCGCGCCACTGAAGCTTTCTTT; CDR3aa: CASSQGGRATEAFF
j_gene: TRBJ2-3; v_gene: TRBV11-2; abundance: few; d_gene: TRBD1; CDR3nt: TGTGCCAGCAGCACGGGACAGGTTTGGTCAGATACGCAGTATTTT; CDR3aa: CASSTGQVWSDTQYF
j_gene: TRBJ1-1; v_gene: TRBV29-1; abundance: many; d_gene: NA; CDR3nt: TGCAGCGTTCTGAACACTGAAGCTTTCTTT; CDR3aa: CSVLNTEAFF
j_gene: TRBJ2-1; v_gene: TRBV7-2; abundance: NA; d_gene: NA; CDR3nt: TGTGCCAGCAGCTTTGGGGCGGGCCTCTACAATGAGCAGTTCTTC; CDR3aa: CASSFGAGLYNEQFF
j_gene: TRBJ1-4; v_gene: TRBV7-9; abundance: NA; d_gene: NA; CDR3nt: TGTGCCAGCAGTAAAGGACGGGTGGAAGAAAAACTGTTTTTT; CDR3aa: CASSKGRVEEKLFF
j_gene: TRBJ2-7; v_gene: TRBV25-1; abundance: many; d_gene: NA; CDR3nt: TGTGCCAGCAGTGACGGGTACGAGCAGTACTTC; CDR3aa: CASSDGYEQYF
j_gene: TRBJ2-3; v_gene: TRBV28; abundance: NA; d_gene: TRBD2; CDR3nt: TGTGCCAGCAGTTTCAGGACTAGCGGGGGTGGTACGCAGTATTTT; CDR3aa: CASSFRTSGGGTQYF
j_gene: TRBJ1-4; v_gene: TRBV27; abundance: many; d_gene: NA; CDR3nt: TGTGCCAGCAGTGGGGGGGACTATGAAAAACTGTTTTTT; CDR3aa: CASSGGDYEKLFF
j_gene: TRBJ2-5; v_gene: TRBV10-3; abundance: NA; d_gene: TRBD2; CDR3nt: TGTGCCATCAGTTCGGGACTAGCGAGGCGGACCCAGTACTTC; CDR3aa: CAISSGLARRTQYF
j_gene: TRBJ2-5; v_gene: TRBV5-1; abundance: NA; d_gene: TRBD1; CDR3nt: TGCGCCAGCAGCATTTGGGACAGGGGTTCTGAGGAGCAGTACTTC; CDR3aa: CASSIWDRGSEEQYF
j_gene: TRBJ2-5; v_gene: TRBV9; abundance: NA; d_gene: TRBD2; CDR3nt: TGTGCCAGCAGCGAACTAGCGGGAGTGGGAGAGACCCAGTACTTC; CDR3aa: CASSELAGVGETQYF
j_gene: TRBJ2-7; v_gene: TRBV7-2; abundance: few; d_gene: NA; CDR3nt: TGTGCCAGCAGCTTAGTAGGTCCCTTGGCGGAGGTGGGCTACGAGCAGTACTTC; CDR3aa: CASSLVGPLAEVGYEQYF
j_gene: TRBJ2-3; v_gene: TRBV7-9; abundance: NA; d_gene: NA; CDR3nt: TGTGCCAGCAGCTTACAGGCAGGCACAGATACGCAGTATTTT; CDR3aa: CASSLQAGTDTQYF
j_gene: TRBJ2-7; v_gene: TRBV20-1; abundance: NA; d_gene: NA; CDR3nt: TGCAGTGCTAGGGCAGGGATACACGAGCAGTACTTC; CDR3aa: CSARAGIHEQYF